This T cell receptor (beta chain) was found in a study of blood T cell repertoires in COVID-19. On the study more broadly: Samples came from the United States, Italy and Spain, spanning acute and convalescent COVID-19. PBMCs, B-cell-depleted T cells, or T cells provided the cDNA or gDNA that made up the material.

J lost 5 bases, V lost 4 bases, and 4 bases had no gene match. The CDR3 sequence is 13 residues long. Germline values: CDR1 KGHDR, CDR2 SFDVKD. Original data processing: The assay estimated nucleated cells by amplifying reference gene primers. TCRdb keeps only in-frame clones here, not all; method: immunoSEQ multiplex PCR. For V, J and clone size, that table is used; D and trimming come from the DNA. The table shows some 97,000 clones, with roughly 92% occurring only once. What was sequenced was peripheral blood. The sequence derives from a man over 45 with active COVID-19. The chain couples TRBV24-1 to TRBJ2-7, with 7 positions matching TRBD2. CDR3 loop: CATSDPTSDEQYF. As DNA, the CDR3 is TGTGCCACCAGTGACCCTACTAGCGACGAGCAGTACTTC.